What follows describes a single TCR beta chain. Cohorts were based on clinical histories the participants reported. Assay: immunoSEQ multiplex PCR; the TCRdb copy retains only in-frame clones and omits some. Of some 200,000 clones detected, about four fifths appear once; the ten largest clones hold 1.3%. Germline CDR1 and CDR2: KGHSH and LQKENI. There are 15 residues in the CDR3. J lost 2 bases, V lost 3 bases, and 4 bases had no gene match. This record comes from a study of blood T cell repertoires in COVID-19. Across the whole study: Samples taken during acute and convalescent COVID-19 were collected in the United States, Italy and Spain. Sample material is recorded as cDNA or gDNA derived from T cells, B-cell-depleted T cells, or PBMCs.

Sequencing used PBMCs or T cells enriched from blood (not recorded which). The sequence was collected from a woman aged 40 to 50 with acute COVID-19. The J gene is TRBJ2-7, the V gene TRBV18, with 10 bases identical to TRBD2. The CDR3 DNA follows: TGTGCCAGCTCACCCCCCCTAGCGGGAGCCTACGAGCAGTACTTC. Translation: CASSPPLAGAYEQYF. Full variable domain (missing parts from reference TRBV18 and TRBJ2-7): NAGVMQNPRHLVRRRGQEARLRCSPMKGHSHVYWYRQLPEEGLKFMVYLQKENIIDESGMPKERFSAEFPKEGPSILRIQQVVRGDSAAYFCASSPPLAGAYEQYFGPGTRLTVT.